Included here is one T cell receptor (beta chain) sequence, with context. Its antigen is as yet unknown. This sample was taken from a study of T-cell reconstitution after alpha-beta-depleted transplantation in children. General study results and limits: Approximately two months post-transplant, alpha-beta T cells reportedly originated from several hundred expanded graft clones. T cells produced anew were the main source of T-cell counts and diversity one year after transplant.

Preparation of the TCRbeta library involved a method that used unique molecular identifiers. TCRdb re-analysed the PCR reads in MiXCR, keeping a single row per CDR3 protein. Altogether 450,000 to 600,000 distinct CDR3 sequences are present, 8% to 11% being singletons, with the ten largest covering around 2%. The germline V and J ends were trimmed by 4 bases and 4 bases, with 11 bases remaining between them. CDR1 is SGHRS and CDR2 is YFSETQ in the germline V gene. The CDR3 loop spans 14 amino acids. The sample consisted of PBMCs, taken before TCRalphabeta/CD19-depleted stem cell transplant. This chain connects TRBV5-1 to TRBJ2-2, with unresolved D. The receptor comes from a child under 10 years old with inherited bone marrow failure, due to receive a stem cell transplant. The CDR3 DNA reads TGCGCCAGCAGCGAACACCGGTCCACCGGGGAGCTGTTTTTT. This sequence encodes CASSEHRSTGELFF.